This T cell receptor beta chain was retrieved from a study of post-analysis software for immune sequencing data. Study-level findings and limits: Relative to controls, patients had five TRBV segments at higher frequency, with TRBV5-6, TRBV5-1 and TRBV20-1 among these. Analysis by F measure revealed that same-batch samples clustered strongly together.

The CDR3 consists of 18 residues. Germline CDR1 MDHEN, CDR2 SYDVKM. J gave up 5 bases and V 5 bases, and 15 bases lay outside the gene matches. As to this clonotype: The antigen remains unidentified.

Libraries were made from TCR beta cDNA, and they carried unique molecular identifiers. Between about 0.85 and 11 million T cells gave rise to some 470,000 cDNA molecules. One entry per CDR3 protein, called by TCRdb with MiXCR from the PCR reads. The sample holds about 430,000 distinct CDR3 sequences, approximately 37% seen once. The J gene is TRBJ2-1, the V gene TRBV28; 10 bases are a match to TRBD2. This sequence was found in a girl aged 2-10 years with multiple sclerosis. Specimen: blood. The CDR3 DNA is TGTGCCAGCAGTCCGTCCCGGGCGCTAGCGGGAGTTGACAATGAGCAGTTCTTC. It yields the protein CASSPSRALAGVDNEQFF.